This T cell receptor (beta chain) derives from a study of radiation and T cells in renal cell carcinoma. For the study at large: Nephrectomy followed 15 Gy stereotactic body radiation by 4 weeks.

This clone was detected only a few times. Its matching antigen is unknown. The germline gives CDR1 SGHNT, CDR2 YENEEA. The CDR3 runs to 15 residues. Trimming removed 2 bases at V and 6 bases at J, with 15 bases between. This table comes from immunoSEQ multiplex PCR, and its TCRdb copy is limited to in-frame clones, with some not included. The sample has 150,000 to 180,000 clones, 87% seen once. Time point: blood 2 weeks post-SBRT. This sample's treatment: 15 Gy SBRT to primary tumor, nephrectomy 4 weeks later. The study's findings and limits: In blood, top tumor clones expanded by 2 weeks, shrinking by 4.

The sequencing used blood, collected from a patient whose treatment included radiotherapy and nephrectomy. This sequence joins TRBV11-3 and TRBJ2-3, with a possible D match to TRBD2 (5 bases). The TCR comes from a woman aged 45-65 years with renal cell carcinoma. The CDR3 sequence: CASSLHSVGSDTQYF. Written as DNA, the CDR3 is TGTGCCAGCAGCTTACATAGCGTAGGGTCTGATACGCAGTATTTT.